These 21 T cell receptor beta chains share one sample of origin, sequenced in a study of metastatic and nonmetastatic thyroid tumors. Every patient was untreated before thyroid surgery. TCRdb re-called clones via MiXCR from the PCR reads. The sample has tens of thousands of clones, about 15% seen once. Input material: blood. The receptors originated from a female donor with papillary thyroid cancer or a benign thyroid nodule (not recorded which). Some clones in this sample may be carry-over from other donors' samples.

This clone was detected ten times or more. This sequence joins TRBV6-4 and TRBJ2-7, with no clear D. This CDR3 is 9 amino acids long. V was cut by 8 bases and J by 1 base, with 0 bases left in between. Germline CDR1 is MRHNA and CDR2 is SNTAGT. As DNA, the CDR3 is TGTGCCAGCTCCTACGAGCAGTACTTC. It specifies CASSYEQYF.

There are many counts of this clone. The CDR3 sequence is CASMDSSVDYEQYF. For the CDR3, the DNA is TGTGCCAGCATGGACAGCTCAGTCGACTACGAGCAGTACTTC. The V call is TRBV6-2 or TRBV6-3, the J call TRBJ2-7; D is possibly TRBD1 (6 bases). Per the germline V gene, CDR1 is MNHEY and CDR2 is SVGEGT. The CDR3 runs to 14 residues. Trimming pared 7 bases from V and 3 bases from J, leaving 16 bases between.

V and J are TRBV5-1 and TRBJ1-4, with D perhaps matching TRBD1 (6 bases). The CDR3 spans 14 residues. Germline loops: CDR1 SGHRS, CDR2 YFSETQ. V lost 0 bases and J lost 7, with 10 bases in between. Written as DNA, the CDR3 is TGCGCCAGCAGCTTGGTAGGGGGGTCTGAAAAACTGTTTTTT. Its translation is CASSLVGGSEKLFF.

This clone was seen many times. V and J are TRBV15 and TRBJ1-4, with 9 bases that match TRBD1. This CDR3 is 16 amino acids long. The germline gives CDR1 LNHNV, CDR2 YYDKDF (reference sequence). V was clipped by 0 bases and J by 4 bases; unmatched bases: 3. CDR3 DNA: TGTGCCACCAGCAGAGATCGGGACAGGGATAATGAAAAACTGTTTTTT. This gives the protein CATSRDRDRDNEKLFF.

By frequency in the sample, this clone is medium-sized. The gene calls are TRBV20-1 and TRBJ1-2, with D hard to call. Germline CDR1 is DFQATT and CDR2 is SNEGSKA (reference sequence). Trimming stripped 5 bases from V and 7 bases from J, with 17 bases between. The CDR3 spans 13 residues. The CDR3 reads CSAALIRKVGYTF. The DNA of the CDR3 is TGCAGTGCTGCCCTGATTCGAAAGGTTGGCTACACCTTC.

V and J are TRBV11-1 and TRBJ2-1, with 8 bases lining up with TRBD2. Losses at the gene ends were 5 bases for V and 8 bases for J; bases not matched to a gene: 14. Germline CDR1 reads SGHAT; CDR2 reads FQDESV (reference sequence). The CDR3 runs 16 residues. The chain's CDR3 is CASSDGTRGSVDEQFF. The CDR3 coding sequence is TGTGCCAGCAGCGACGGGACTAGAGGGAGCGTGGATGAGCAGTTCTTC.

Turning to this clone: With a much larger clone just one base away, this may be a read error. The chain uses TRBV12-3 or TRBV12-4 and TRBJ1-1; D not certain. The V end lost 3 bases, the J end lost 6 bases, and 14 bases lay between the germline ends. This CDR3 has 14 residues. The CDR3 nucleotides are TGTGCCAGCAGTTTCGGGCACGGATCCTCTGAAGCTTTCTTT. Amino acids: CASSFGHGSSEAFF.

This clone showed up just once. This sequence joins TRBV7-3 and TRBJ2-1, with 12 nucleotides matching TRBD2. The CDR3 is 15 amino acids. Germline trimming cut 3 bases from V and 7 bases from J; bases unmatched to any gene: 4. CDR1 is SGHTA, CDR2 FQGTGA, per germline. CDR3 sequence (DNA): TGTGCCAGCAGCTTGACTAGCGGGAGTATTAATGAGCAGTTCTTC. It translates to CASSLTSGSINEQFF.

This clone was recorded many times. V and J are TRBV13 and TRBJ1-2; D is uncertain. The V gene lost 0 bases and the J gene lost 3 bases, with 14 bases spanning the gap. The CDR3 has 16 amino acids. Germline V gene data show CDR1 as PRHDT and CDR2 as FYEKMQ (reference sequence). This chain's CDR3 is CASSLGPDPLDYGYTF. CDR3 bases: TGTGCCAGCAGCTTAGGCCCCGACCCATTAGACTATGGCTACACCTTC.

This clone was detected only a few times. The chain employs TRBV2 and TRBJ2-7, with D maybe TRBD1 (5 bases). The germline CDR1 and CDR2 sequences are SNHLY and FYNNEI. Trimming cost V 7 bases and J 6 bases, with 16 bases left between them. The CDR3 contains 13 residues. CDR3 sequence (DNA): TGTGCCAGCATGCCAGGGTGTAAGGGCGAGCAGTACTTC. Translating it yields CASMPGCKGEQYF.

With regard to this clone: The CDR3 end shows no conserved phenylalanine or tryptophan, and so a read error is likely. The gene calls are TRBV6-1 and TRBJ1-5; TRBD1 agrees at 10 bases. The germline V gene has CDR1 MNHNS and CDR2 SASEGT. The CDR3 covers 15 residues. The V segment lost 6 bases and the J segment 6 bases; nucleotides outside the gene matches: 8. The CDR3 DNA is TGTGCCAGCAGCTTTAGGGACAGGGGAGTTCAGCCCCAGCATCTT. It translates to CASSFRDRGVQPQHL.

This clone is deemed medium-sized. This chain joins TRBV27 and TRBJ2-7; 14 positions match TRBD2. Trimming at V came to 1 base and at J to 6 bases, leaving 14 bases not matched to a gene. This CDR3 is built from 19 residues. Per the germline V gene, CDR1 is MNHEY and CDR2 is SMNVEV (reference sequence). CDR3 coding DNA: TGTGCCAGCAGTTTATTTGGGGGCACGACTAGCGGGAGGGCCAGCGAGCAGTACTTC. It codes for CASSLFGGTTSGRASEQYF.

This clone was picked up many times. For the CDR3, the DNA is TGTGCCAGCAGTGCCGCGAGGGCGGCTGAAGCTTTCTTT. Translation: CASSAARAAEAFF. This chain uses TRBV6-1 with TRBJ1-1; D gene ambiguous. The CDR3 sequence is 13 residues long. CDR1 is MNHNS, CDR2 SASEGT, per germline. Trimming pared 4 bases from V and 6 bases from J, leaving 12 bases between.

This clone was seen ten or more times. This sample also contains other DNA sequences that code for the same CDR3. CDR3 sequence (DNA): TGTGCCAGCAGCTGGGGAACAGATAGCAATCAGCCCCAGCATTTT. The encoded protein is CASSWGTDSNQPQHF. The rearrangement joins TRBV6-2 or TRBV6-3 to TRBJ1-5; D ambiguous. CDR1 MNHEY and CDR2 SVGEGT come from the germline V gene. The V gene lost 6 bases and the J gene lost 0 bases, with 12 bases spanning the gap. The CDR3 contains 15 residues.

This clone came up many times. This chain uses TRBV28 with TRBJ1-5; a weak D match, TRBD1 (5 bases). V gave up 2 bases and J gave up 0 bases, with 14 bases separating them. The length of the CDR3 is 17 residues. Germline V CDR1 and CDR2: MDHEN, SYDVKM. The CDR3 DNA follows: TGTGCCAGCAGTTTAGTCGGGGCCACAGATAGCAATCAGCCCCAGCATTTT. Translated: CASSLVGATDSNQPQHF.

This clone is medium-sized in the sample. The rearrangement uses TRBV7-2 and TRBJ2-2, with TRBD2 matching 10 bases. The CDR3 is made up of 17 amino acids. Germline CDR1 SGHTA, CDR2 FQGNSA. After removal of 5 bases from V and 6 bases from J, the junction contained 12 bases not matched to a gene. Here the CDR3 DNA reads TGTGCCAGCAGCGGGGCCCAAGGGACTAGCGAGGCCGGGGAGCTGTTTTTT. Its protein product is CASSGAQGTSEAGELFF.

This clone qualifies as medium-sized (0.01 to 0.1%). CDR3 sequence (DNA): TGTGCCAGCAGCTCCGAGACAGGGGGTTCCTACGAGCAGTACTTC. The encoded protein is CASSSETGGSYEQYF. V and J are TRBV7-2 and TRBJ2-7, with 9 bases fitting TRBD1. The CDR3 extends over 15 amino acids. V lost 4 bases, J lost 1 base, and 5 bases stayed unmatched. Per germline, CDR1 SGHTA and CDR2 FQGNSA.

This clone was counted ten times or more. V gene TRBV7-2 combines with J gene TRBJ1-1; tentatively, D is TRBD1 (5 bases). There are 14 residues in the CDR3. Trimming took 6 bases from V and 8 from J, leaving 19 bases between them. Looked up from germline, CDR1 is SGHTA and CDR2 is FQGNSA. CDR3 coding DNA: TGTGCCAGCAGGGCCTCGGGGGGATCGTTAGAAGCTTTCTTT. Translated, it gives CASRASGGSLEAFF.

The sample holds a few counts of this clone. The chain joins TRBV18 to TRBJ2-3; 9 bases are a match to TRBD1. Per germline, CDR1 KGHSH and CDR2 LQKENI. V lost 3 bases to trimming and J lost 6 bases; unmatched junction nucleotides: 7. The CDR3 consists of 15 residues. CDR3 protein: CASSPATGGIDTQYF. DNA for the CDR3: TGTGCCAGCTCACCCGCGACAGGGGGGATTGATACGCAGTATTTT.

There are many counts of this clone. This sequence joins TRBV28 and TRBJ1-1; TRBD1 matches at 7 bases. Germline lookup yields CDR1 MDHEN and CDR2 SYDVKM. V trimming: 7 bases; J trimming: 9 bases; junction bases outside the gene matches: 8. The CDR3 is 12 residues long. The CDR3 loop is CASTIEGQKAFF. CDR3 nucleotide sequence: TGTGCCAGCACCATTGAGGGACAGAAAGCTTTCTTT.

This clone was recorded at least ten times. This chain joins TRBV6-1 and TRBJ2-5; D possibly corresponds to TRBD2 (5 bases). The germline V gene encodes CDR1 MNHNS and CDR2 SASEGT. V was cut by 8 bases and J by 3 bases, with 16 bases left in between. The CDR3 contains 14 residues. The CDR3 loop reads CASVRSGLEETQYF. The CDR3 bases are TGTGCCAGCGTCCGCTCGGGGTTAGAAGAGACCCAGTACTTC.